A selection of T cell receptor beta chains follows, all from one sample in a study of blood T cell repertoires in COVID-19. Assay: immunoSEQ multiplex PCR; the TCRdb copy retains only in-frame clones and omits some. The sample holds about 200,000 clones, 85% to 90% seen once. Specimen: PBMCs or T cells enriched from blood (not recorded which). These receptors came from a man under 40 who had recovered from COVID-19. The CDR3 runs from the conserved cysteine through the conserved F or W. D genes are given only for firm matches. Size values are once, few and many counts, or a class for expanded clones, and some rows have none.

cdr3_length | d_call | j_call | clone_size | v_call | cdr3_aa | cdr3_nt
15 | NA | TRBJ1-3 | once | TRBV19 | CASTPAGRSGNTIYF | TGTGCCAGTACCCCGGCGGGTCGCTCTGGAAACACCATATATTTT
18 | NA | TRBJ1-4 | NA | TRBV9 | CASSVTPGVPAGNEKLFF | TGTGCCAGCAGCGTAACCCCTGGGGTCCCGGCGGGGAATGAAAAACTGTTTTTT
15 | TRBD2 | TRBJ2-3 | NA | TRBV7-8 | CASSPPGLGTDTQYF | TGTGCCAGCAGCCCCCCGGGACTAGGAACAGATACGCAGTATTTT
15 | NA | TRBJ2-2 | few | TRBV2 | CASSEDPGLRGELFF | TGTGCCAGCAGTGAAGACCCGGGACTTCGGGGGGAGCTGTTTTTT
17 | NA | TRBJ2-7 | NA | TRBV4-1 | CASSTNPGQKGSYEQYF | TGCGCCAGCAGCACAAACCCGGGACAAAAGGGATCCTACGAGCAGTACTTC
15 | TRBD1 | TRBJ2-7 | few | TRBV27 | CASSLRDRPHYEQYF | TGTGCCAGCAGTTTAAGGGACAGACCCCACTACGAGCAGTACTTC
15 | TRBD2 | TRBJ2-4 | NA | TRBV7-9 | CASSLGGRDQNIQYF | TGTGCCAGCAGCTTAGGCGGGAGGGACCAAAACATTCAGTACTTC
15 | TRBD1 | TRBJ1-1 | NA | TRBV6-1 | CASSDRQGAQTEAFF | TGTGCCAGCAGTGACCGACAGGGGGCGCAGACTGAAGCTTTCTTT
14 | NA | TRBJ1-1 | NA | TRBV14 | CASSQVSGVTEAFF | TGTGCCAGCAGCCAAGTCTCAGGGGTGACTGAAGCTTTCTTT
15 | NA | TRBJ1-1 | NA | TRBV6-2/TRBV6-3 | CASSYGRALGTEAFF | TGTGCCAGCAGTTACGGGCGGGCCCTGGGAACTGAAGCTTTCTTT
17 | TRBD1 | TRBJ1-5 | NA | TRBV19 | CASSVGTGGASDQPQHF | TGTGCCAGTAGTGTAGGAACAGGGGGAGCGTCCGATCAGCCCCAGCATTTT
18 | NA | TRBJ1-5 | NA | TRBV5-5 | CASSPQGSPLVSNQPQHF | TGTGCCAGCAGCCCCCAGGGCTCCCCGTTGGTTAGCAATCAGCCCCAGCATTTT
15 | NA | TRBJ1-2 | NA | TRBV7-9 | CASSLEVGQVYGYTF | TGTGCCAGCAGCTTAGAAGTGGGGCAGGTCTATGGCTACACCTTC
19 | TRBD2 | TRBJ2-1 | NA | TRBV3-1/TRBV3-2 | CASSQDHETSGSSYNEQFF | TGTGCCAGCAGCCAAGATCATGAGACTAGCGGGAGCTCCTACAATGAGCAGTTCTTC
13 | TRBD1 | TRBJ2-1 | once | TRBV6-5 | CASSYSGDREQFF | TGTGCCAGCAGTTACTCGGGGGACAGGGAGCAGTTCTTC
15 | NA | TRBJ2-3 | NA | TRBV9 | CASSADSELTDTQYF | TGTGCCAGCAGTGCCGACAGCGAATTGACAGATACGCAGTATTTT
17 | NA | TRBJ1-2 | NA | TRBV7-9 | CASSLGSTRGPNYGYTF | TGTGCCAGCAGCTTGGGTTCTACGCGGGGTCCGAACTATGGCTACACCTTC
12 | NA | TRBJ1-2 | NA | TRBV30 | CAWKKGVGGYTF | TGTGCCTGGAAAAAGGGGGTCGGCGGCTACACCTTC
14 | NA | TRBJ1-4 | NA | TRBV5-3 | CARSLIRCHEKLFF | TGTGCCAGAAGCTTGATCAGGTGCCATGAAAAACTGTTTTTT
15 | NA | TRBJ2-7 | NA | TRBV4-1 | CASSQARQDAYEQYF | TGCGCCAGCAGCCAAGCGAGACAGGACGCCTACGAGCAGTACTTC
13 | NA | TRBJ2-5 | once | TRBV15 | CATSQTSVGTQYF | TGTGCCACCAGCCAAACTAGTGTGGGGACCCAGTACTTC
13 | TRBD1 | TRBJ1-1 | NA | TRBV6-5 | CASRRDSNTEAFF | TGTGCCAGCAGGAGGGACAGCAACACTGAAGCTTTCTTT
13 | NA | TRBJ2-2 | NA | TRBV7-8 | CASRGMNTGELFF | TGTGCCAGCCGGGGGATGAACACCGGGGAGCTGTTTTTT
14 | NA | TRBJ2-1 | NA | TRBV5-8 | CASSTGSSYNEQFF | TGTGCCAGCAGTACAGGGAGCTCCTACAATGAGCAGTTCTTC
13 | NA | TRBJ1-1 | NA | TRBV14 | CASSQDRVAEAFF | TGTGCCAGCAGCCAAGATCGGGTGGCTGAAGCTTTCTTT
15 | NA | TRBJ1-2 | NA | TRBV7-8 | CASSSDGTPSGGYTF | TGTGCCAGCAGCTCAGATGGTACCCCATCAGGAGGCTACACCTTC
14 | NA | TRBJ2-1 | NA | TRBV6-2/TRBV6-3 | CASSYSDSYNEQFF | TGTGCCAGCAGTTACTCCGACTCATACAATGAGCAGTTCTTC
16 | TRBD2 | TRBJ2-2 | NA | TRBV19 | CASTGTSGSSNGELFF | TGTGCCAGTACCGGGACTAGCGGGAGCTCGAACGGGGAGCTGTTTTTT
18 | TRBD1 | TRBJ1-4 | NA | TRBV2 | CASSEGRQGIGANEKLFF | TGTGCCAGCAGTGAAGGGAGACAGGGGATCGGAGCTAATGAAAAACTGTTTTTT
13 | TRBD2 | TRBJ2-5 | NA | TRBV19 | CASSPGGYETQYF | TGTGCCAGTAGCCCCGGGGGGTATGAGACCCAGTACTTC
14 | NA | TRBJ2-5 | NA | TRBV7-6 | CASSPHRDTETQYF | TGTGCCAGCAGCCCACACAGGGATACGGAGACCCAGTACTTC
15 | TRBD1 | TRBJ1-3 | NA | TRBV19 | CAARPTGVIGNTIYF | TGTGCTGCCCGCCCGACAGGGGTGATTGGAAACACCATATATTTT
15 | NA | TRBJ1-4 | NA | TRBV19 | CASSPGSGAGEKLFF | TGTGCCAGTAGTCCCGGTTCAGGGGCAGGCGAAAAACTGTTTTTT
14 | TRBD2 | TRBJ2-3 | NA | TRBV30 | CAWISGTSTDTQYF | TGTGCCTGGATAAGCGGGACTAGCACAGATACGCAGTATTTT
15 | TRBD1 | TRBJ2-3 | NA | TRBV7-2 | CASSKGTGSTDTQYF | TGTGCCAGCAGCAAGGGGACAGGGAGCACAGATACGCAGTATTTT
16 | NA | TRBJ1-1 | many | TRBV6-2/TRBV6-3 | CASSPWSDSVNTEAFF | TGTGCCAGCAGTCCCTGGTCGGACAGCGTGAACACTGAAGCTTTCTTT
16 | TRBD2 | TRBJ2-5 | once | TRBV7-6 | CASSLAGGTIKETQYF | TGTGCCAGCAGCTTAGCGGGGGGGACTATCAAAGAGACCCAGTACTTC
18 | TRBD2 | TRBJ2-5 | NA | TRBV9 | CASSDPLAGGPTQETQYF | TGTGCCAGCAGCGATCCACTAGCGGGGGGCCCCACACAAGAGACCCAGTACTTC
14 | TRBD2 | TRBJ2-1 | NA | TRBV27 | CASSLGGRDYEQFF | TGTGCCAGCAGTTTAGGCGGGAGAGACTATGAGCAGTTCTTC
14 | NA | TRBJ2-1 | once | TRBV19 | CASSMGADINEQFF | TGTGCCAGTAGTATGGGGGCGGACATCAATGAGCAGTTCTTC
18 | TRBD2 | TRBJ2-3 | NA | TRBV24-1 | CATSGGTSGGAGPDTQYF | TGTGCCACCAGTGGAGGGACTAGCGGGGGGGCCGGGCCAGATACGCAGTATTTT
13 | NA | TRBJ1-2 | NA | TRBV28 | CASSLDSYYGYTF | TGTGCCAGCAGTTTGGACAGCTACTATGGCTACACCTTC
11 | NA | TRBJ1-2 | NA | TRBV29-1 | CSVGAGHGYTF | TGCAGCGTTGGGGCAGGGCATGGCTACACCTTC
18 | TRBD2 | TRBJ2-1 | NA | TRBV4-3 | CASSQERLAGGHNNEQFF | TGCGCCAGCAGCCAGGAAAGACTAGCGGGGGGGCATAACAATGAGCAGTTCTTC
15 | NA | TRBJ1-1 | NA | TRBV19 | CASSKRQSLNTEAFF | TGTGCCAGTAGTAAAAGACAGAGTTTGAACACTGAAGCTTTCTTT
15 | TRBD1 | TRBJ1-1 | NA | TRBV18 | CASSPNYRGNTEAFF | TGTGCCAGCTCACCTAACTACAGGGGGAACACTGAAGCTTTCTTT
17 | NA | TRBJ2-3 | NA | TRBV4-1 | CASSQVGSEIITDTQYF | TGCGCCAGCAGCCAAGTCGGTAGCGAGATTATCACAGATACGCAGTATTTT
14 | NA | TRBJ1-4 | NA | TRBV9 | CASSATGTNEKLFF | TGTGCCAGCAGCGCAACAGGGACTAATGAAAAACTGTTTTTT
15 | TRBD2 | TRBJ2-5 | NA | TRBV7-2 | CASSFQRGGGETQYF | TGTGCCAGCAGCTTCCAACGTGGCGGGGGGGAGACCCAGTACTTC
18 | TRBD2 | TRBJ2-7 | few | TRBV7-9 | CASSLSGVKRGGTYEQYF | TGTGCCAGCAGTCTAAGCGGTGTTAAGCGGGGGGGAACCTACGAGCAGTACTTC
13 | TRBD1 | TRBJ1-5 | NA | TRBV7-2 | CATGGASNQPQHF | TGTGCGACAGGGGGTGCAAGCAATCAGCCCCAGCATTTT
16 | NA | TRBJ1-1 | few | TRBV29-1 | CSANKGPRGMNTEAFF | TGCAGCGCCAACAAGGGCCCTAGGGGAATGAACACTGAAGCTTTCTTT
13 | NA | TRBJ2-7 | NA | TRBV18 | CASSPAGNNEQYF | TGTGCCAGCTCACCAGCAGGGAACAACGAGCAGTACTTC
14 | NA | TRBJ1-5 | NA | TRBV27 | CASSIRSGVQPQHF | TGTGCCAGCAGCATAAGGTCAGGGGTTCAGCCCCAGCATTTT
14 | NA | TRBJ1-1 | NA | TRBV15 | CATSREQGYTEAFF | TGTGCCACCAGCAGGGAACAGGGTTACACTGAAGCTTTCTTT
12 | NA | TRBJ1-2 | NA | TRBV12-3/TRBV12-4 | CASSDLGDGYTF | TGTGCCAGCAGTGACTTAGGCGATGGCTACACCTTC
14 | TRBD2 | TRBJ2-1 | few | TRBV5-5 | CASSSAGTNNGQFF | TGTGCCAGCAGTTCAGCCGGGACTAACAATGGGCAGTTCTTC